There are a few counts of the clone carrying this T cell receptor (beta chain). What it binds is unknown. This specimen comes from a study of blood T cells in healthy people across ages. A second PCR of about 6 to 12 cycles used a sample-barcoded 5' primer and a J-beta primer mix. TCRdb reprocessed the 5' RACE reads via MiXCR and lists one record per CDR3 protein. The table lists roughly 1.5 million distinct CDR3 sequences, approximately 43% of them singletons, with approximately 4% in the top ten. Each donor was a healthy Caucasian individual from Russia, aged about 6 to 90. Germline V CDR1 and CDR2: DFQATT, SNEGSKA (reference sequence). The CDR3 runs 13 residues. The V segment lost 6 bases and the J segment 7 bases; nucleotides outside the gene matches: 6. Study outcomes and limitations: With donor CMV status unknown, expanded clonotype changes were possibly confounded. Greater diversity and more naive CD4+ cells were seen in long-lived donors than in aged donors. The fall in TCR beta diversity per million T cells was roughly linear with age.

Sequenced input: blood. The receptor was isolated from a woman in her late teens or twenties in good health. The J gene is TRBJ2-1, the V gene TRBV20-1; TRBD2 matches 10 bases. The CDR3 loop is CSAPLAGKNEQFF. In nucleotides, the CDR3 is TGCAGTGCCCCACTAGCGGGAAAGAATGAGCAGTTCTTC.